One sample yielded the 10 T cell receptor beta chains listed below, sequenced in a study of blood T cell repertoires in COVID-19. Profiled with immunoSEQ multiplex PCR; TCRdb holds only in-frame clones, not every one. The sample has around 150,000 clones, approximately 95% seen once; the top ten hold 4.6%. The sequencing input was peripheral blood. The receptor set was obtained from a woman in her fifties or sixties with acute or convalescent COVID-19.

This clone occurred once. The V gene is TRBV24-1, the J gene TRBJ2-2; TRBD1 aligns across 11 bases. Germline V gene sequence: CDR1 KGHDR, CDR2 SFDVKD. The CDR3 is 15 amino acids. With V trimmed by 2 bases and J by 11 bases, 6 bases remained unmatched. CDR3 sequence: CATSDSLDRGPELFF. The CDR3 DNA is TGTGCCACCAGTGATTCCTTGGACAGGGGGCCAGAGCTGTTTTTT.

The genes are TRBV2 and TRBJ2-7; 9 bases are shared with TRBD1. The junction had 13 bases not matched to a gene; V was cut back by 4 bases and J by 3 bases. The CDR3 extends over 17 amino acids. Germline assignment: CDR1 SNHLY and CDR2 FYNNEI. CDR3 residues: CASSATSPGQGIYEQYF. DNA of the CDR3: TGTGCCAGCAGTGCAACTTCCCCGGGACAGGGAATCTACGAGCAGTACTTC.

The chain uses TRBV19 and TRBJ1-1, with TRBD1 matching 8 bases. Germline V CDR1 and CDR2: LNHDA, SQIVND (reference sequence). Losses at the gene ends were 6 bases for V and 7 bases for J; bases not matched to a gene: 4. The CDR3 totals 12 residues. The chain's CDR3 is CASSWTGLEAFF. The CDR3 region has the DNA TGTGCCAGTAGCTGGACAGGGCTTGAAGCTTTCTTT.

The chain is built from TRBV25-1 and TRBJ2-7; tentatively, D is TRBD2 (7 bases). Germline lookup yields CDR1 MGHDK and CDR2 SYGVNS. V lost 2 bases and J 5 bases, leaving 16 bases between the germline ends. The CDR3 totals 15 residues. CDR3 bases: TGTGCCAGCAGTGAAGGGGGCGGGGGCCTGAACGAGCAGTACTTC. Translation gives CASSEGGGGLNEQYF.

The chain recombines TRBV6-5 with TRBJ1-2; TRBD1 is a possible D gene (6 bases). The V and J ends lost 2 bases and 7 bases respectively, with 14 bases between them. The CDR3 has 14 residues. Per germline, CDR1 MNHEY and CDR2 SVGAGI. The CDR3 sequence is CASSYPGETGGYTF. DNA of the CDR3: TGTGCCAGCAGTTACCCCGGAGAGACAGGTGGCTACACCTTC.

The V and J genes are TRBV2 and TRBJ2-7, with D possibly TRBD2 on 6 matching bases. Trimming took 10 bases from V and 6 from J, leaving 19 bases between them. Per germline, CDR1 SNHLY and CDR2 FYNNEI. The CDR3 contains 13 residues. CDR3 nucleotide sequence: TGTGCCACCTCCTGGTCGGGGGTCTCCGAGCAGTACTTC. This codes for CATSWSGVSEQYF.

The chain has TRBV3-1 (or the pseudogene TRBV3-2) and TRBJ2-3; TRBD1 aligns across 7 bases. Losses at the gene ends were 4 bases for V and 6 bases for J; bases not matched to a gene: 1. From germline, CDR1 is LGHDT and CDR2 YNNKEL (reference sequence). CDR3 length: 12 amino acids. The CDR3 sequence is CASSLQGDTQYF. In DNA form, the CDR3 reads TGTGCCAGCAGCCTACAGGGGGATACGCAGTATTTT.

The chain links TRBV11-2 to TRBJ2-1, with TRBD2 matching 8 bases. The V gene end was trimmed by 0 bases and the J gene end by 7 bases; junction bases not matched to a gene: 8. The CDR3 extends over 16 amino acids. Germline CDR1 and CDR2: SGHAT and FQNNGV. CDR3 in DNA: TGTGCCAGCAGCTTAGAAGGAGCGGGAGTCGGGAATGAGCAGTTCTTC. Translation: CASSLEGAGVGNEQFF.

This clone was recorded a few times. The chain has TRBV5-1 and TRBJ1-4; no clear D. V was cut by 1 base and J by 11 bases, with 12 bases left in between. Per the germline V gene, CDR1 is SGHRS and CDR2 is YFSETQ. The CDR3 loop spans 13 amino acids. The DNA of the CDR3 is TGCGCCAGCAGCTTGTCGTGGCACGCCAAACTGTTTTTT. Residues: CASSLSWHAKLFF.

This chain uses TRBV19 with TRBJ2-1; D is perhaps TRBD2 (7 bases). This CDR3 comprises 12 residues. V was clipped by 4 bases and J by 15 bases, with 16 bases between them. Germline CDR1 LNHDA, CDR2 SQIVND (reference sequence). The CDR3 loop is CASSTAGAPPFF. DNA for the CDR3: TGTGCCAGTAGTACGGCGGGGGCCCCTCCGTTCTTC.